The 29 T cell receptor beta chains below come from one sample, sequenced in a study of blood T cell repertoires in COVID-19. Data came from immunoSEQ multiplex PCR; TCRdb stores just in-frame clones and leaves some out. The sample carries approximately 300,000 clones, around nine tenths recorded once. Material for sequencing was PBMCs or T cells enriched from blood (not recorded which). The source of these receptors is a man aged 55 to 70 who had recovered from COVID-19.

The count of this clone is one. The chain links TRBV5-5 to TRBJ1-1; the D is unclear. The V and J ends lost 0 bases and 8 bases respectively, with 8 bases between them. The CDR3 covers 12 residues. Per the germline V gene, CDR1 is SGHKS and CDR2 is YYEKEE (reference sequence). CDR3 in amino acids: CASSLVGQEAFF. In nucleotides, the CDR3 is TGTGCCAGCAGCTTGGTGGGCCAGGAAGCTTTCTTT.

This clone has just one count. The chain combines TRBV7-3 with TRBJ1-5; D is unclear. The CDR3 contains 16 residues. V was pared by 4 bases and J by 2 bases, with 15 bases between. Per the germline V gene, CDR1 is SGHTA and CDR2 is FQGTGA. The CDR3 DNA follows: TGTGCCAGCAGCTCCCGACTGATATATGGCAATCAGCCCCAGCATTTT. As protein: CASSSRLIYGNQPQHF.

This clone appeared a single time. CDR3 amino acids: CASSRTGRNTGELFF. The DNA for the CDR3 is TGTGCCAGCAGTCGAACAGGCCGGAACACCGGGGAGCTGTTTTTT. The chain combines TRBV2 with TRBJ2-2; a weak D match, TRBD1 (5 bases). The ends were cut back, 5 bases at V and 1 base at J, with 11 bases in the middle. CDR1 SNHLY and CDR2 FYNNEI come from the germline V gene. This CDR3 has 15 residues.

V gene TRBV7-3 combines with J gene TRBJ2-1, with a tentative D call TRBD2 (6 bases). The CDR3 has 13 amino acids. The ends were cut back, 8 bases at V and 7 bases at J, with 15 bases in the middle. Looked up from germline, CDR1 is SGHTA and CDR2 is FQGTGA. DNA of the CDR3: TGTGCCAGCGCGGCTAGCGTTTATAATGAGCAGTTCTTC. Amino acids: CASAASVYNEQFF.

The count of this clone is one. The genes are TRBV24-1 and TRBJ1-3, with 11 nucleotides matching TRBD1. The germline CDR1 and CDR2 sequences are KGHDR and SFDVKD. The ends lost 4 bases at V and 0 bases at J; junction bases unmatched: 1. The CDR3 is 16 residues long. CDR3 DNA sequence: TGTGCCACCAGTGAGGGGACAGGGGGCTCTGGAAACACCATATATTTT. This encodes CATSEGTGGSGNTIYF.

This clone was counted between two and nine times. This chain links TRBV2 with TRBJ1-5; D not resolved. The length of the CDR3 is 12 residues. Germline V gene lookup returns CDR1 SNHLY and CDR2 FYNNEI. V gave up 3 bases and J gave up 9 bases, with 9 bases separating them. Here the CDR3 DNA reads TGTGCCAGCAGTGACAGCCTAGGGCCCCAGCATTTT. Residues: CASSDSLGPQHF.

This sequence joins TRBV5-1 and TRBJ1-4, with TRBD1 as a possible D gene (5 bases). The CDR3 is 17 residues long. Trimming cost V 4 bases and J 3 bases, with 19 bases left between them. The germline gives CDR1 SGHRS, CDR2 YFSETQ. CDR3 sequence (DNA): TGCGCCAGCAGCGCCTGGCCCCCCGGGGGATCTAATGAAAAACTGTTTTTT. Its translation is CASSAWPPGGSNEKLFF.

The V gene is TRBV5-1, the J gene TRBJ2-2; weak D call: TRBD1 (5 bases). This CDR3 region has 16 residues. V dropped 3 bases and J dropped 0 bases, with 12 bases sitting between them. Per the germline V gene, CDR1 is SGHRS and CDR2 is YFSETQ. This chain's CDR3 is CASSWGPLANTGELFF. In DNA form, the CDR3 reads TGCGCCAGCAGCTGGGGCCCCCTCGCGAACACCGGGGAGCTGTTTTTT. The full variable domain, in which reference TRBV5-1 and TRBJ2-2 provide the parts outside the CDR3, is KAGVTQTPRYLIKTRGQQVTLSCSPISGHRSVSWYQQTPGQGLQFLFEYFSETQRNKGNFPGRFSGRQFSNSRSEMNVSTLELGDSALYLCASSWGPLANTGELFFGEGSRLTVL.

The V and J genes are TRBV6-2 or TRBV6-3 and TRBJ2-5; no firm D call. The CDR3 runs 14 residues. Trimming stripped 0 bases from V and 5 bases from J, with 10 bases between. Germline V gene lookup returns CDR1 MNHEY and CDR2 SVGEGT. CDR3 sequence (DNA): TGTGCCAGCAGTTACTCGCCACCGCGGGAGACCCAGTACTTC. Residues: CASSYSPPRETQYF.

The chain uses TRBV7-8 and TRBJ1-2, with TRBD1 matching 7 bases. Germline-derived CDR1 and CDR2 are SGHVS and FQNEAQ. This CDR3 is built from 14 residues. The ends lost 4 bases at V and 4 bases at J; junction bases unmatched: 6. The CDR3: CASSYNRGLYGYTF. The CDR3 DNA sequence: TGTGCCAGCAGCTATAACAGGGGTCTCTATGGCTACACCTTC.

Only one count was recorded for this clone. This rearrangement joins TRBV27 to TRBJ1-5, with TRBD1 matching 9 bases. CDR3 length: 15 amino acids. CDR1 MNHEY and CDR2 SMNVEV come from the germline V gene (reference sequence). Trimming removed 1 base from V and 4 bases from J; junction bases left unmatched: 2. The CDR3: CASSLWGTGNQPQHF. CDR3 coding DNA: TGTGCCAGCAGTTTATGGGGGACAGGGAATCAGCCCCAGCATTTT.

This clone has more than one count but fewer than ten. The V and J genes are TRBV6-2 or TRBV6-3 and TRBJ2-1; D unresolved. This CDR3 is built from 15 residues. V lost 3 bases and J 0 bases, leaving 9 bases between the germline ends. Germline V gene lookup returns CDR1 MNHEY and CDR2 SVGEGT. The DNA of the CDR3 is TGTGCCAGCAGTTATGATCGGAGCTCCTACAATGAGCAGTTCTTC. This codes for CASSYDRSSYNEQFF.

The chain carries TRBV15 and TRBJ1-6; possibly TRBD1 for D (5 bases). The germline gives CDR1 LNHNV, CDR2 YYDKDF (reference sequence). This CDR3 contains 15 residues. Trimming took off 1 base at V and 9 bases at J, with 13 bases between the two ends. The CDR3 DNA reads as TGTGCCACCAGCAGAGCAAAGGGGCGGATTTCACCCCTCCACTTT. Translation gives CATSRAKGRISPLHF.

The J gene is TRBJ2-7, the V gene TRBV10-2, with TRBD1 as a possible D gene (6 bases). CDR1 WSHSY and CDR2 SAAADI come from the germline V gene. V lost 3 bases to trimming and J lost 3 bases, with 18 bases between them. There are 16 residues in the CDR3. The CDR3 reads CASSEGGVRVSYEQYF. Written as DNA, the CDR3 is TGCGCCAGCAGTGAAGGGGGAGTTCGGGTAAGCTACGAGCAGTACTTC.

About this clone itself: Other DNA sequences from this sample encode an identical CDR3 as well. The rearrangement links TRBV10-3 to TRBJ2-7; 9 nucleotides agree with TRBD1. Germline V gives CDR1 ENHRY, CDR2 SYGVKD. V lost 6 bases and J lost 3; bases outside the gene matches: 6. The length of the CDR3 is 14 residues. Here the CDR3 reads CAISAGTGYYEQYF. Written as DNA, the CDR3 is TGTGCCATCAGCGCAGGGACAGGGTACTACGAGCAGTACTTC.

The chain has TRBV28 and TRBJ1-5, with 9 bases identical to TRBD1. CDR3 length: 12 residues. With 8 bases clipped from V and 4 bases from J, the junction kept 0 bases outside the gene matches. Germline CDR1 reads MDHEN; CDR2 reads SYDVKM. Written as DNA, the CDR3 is TGTGCCAGCGGGACAGGGAATCAGCCCCAGCATTTT. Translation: CASGTGNQPQHF.

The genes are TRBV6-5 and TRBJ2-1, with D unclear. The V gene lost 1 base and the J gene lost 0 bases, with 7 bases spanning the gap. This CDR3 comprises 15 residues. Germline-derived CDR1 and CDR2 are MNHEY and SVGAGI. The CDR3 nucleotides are TGTGCCAGCAGTTACTTTTGGAGCTCCTACAATGAGCAGTTCTTC. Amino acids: CASSYFWSSYNEQFF.

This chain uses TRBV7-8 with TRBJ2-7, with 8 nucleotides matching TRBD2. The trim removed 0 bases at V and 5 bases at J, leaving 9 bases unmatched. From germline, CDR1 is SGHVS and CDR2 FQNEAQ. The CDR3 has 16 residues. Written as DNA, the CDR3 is TGTGCCAGCAGCTTAGCGTATGGACTAGCTTTCAACGAGCAGTACTTC. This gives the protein CASSLAYGLAFNEQYF.

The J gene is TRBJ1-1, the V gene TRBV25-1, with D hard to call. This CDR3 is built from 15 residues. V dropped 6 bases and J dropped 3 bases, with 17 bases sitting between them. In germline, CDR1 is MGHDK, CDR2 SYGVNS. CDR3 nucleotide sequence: TGTGCCAGCAGACCTCCCGATAAAGCGGACACTGAAGCTTTCTTT. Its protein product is CASRPPDKADTEAFF.

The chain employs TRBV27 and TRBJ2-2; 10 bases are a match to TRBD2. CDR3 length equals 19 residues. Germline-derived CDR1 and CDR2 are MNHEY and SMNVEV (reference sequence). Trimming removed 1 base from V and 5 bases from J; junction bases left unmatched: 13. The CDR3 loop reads CASSLLGRGLAGVTGELFF. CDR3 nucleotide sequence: TGTGCCAGCAGTTTATTGGGACGAGGGCTAGCGGGGGTTACCGGGGAGCTGTTTTTT.

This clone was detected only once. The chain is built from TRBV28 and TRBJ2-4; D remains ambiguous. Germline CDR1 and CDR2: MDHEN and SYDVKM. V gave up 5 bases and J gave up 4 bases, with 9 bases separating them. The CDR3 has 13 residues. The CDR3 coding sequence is TGTGCCAGCAGTGACTTTGCTAAAAACATTCAGTACTTC. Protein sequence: CASSDFAKNIQYF.

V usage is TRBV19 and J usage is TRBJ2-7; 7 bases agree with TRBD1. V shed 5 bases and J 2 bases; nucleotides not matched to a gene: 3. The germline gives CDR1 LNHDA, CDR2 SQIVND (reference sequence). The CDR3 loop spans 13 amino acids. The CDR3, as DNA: TGTGCCAGTAGTCGGACAGGTACCTACGAGCAGTACTTC. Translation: CASSRTGTYEQYF.

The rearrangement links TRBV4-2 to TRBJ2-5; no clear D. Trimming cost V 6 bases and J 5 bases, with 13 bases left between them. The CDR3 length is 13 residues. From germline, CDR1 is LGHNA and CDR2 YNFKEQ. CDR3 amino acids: CASSALGGETQYF. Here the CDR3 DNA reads TGTGCCAGCAGTGCTCTAGGTGGGGAGACCCAGTACTTC.

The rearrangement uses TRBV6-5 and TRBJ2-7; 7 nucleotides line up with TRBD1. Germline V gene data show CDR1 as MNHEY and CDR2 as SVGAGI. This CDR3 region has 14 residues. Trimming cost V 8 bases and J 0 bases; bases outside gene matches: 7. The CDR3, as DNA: TGTGCCAGCGGGAGAGGGGGCCACTCCTACGAGCAGTACTTC. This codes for CASGRGGHSYEQYF.

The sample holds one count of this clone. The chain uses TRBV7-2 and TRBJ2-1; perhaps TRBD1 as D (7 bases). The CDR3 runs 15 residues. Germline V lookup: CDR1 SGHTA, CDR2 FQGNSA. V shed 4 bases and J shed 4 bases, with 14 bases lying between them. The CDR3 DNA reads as TGTGCCAGCAGCTGGAGGGGGCTACCTTACAATGAGCAGTTCTTC. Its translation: CASSWRGLPYNEQFF.

The CDR3 DNA sequence: TGTGCCAGCAACGTTGTGGCGGGGGGGTACAATGAGCAGTTCTTC. This sequence encodes CASNVVAGGYNEQFF. The J gene is TRBJ2-1, the V gene TRBV6-5, with 9 bases identical to TRBD2. After removal of 7 bases from V and 4 bases from J, the junction contained 8 bases not matched to a gene. The V gene's germline CDR1 is MNHEY and CDR2 SVGAGI. The CDR3 length is 15 residues.

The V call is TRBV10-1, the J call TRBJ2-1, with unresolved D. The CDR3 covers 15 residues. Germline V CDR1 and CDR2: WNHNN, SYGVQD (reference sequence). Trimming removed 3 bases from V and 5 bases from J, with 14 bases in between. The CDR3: CASSDGRGVNNEQFF. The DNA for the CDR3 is TGCGCCAGCAGTGACGGTCGAGGCGTGAACAATGAGCAGTTCTTC.

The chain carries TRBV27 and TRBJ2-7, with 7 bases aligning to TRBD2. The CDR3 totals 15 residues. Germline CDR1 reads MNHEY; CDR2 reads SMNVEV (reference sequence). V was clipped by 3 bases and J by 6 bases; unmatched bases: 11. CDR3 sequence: CASSFGGGLLREQYF. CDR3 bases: TGTGCCAGCAGTTTTGGGGGGGGACTGCTCCGCGAGCAGTACTTC.

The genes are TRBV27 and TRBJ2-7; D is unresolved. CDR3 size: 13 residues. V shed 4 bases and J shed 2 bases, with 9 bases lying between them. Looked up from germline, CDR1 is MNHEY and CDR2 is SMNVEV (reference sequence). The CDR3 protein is CASSWRVAYEQYF. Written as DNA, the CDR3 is TGTGCCAGCAGTTGGAGAGTAGCCTACGAGCAGTACTTC.